The text below deals with one TCR beta chain. What it binds is unknown. The data originate from a study of T-cell memory formation after mild COVID-19. Overall study context: For the most part, TCR clusters were specific to one donor.

Study-wide points: CD4/CD8 balance characterized clones contracting day 15 to 85, and CD4+ skew characterized later expanders.

The CDR3 spans 14 residues. Per the germline V gene, CDR1 is SEHNR and CDR2 is FQNEAQ (reference sequence). Trimming took 4 bases from V and 10 from J; bases not matched to a gene: 9. One entry per CDR3 protein, called by TCRdb with MiXCR from the 5' RACE reads. The sample holds 470,000 or so distinct CDR3 sequences, 15% to 20% seen once. V usage is TRBV7-9 and J usage is TRBJ2-1, with TRBD1 matching over 8 bases. The specimen sequenced was PBMCs or a T cell subset sorted from them (not recorded which). This sequence originates from an adult woman who had mild COVID-19 (a few samples of this study predate the infection). Cell type and time point are not known. CDR3 in amino acids: CASSSDRVKGEQFF. The CDR3 DNA follows: TGTGCCAGCAGCTCGGACAGGGTCAAGGGCGAGCAGTTCTTC.